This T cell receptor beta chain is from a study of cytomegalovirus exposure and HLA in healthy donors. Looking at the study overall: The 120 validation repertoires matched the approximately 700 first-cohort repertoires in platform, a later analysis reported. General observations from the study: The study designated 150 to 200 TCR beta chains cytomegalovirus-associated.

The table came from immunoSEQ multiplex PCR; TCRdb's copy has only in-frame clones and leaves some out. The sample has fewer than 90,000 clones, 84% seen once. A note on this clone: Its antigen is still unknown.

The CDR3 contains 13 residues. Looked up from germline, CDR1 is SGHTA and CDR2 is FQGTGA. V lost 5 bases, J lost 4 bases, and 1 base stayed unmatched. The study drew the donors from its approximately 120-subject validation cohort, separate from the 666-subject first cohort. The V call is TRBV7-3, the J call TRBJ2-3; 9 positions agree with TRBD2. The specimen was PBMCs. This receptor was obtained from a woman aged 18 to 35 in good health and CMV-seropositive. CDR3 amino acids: CASSAGGADTQYF. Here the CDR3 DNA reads TGTGCCAGCAGCGCGGGGGGGGCAGATACGCAGTATTTT. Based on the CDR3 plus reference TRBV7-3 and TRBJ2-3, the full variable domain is GAGVSQTPSNKVTEKGKYVELRCDPISGHTALYWYRQSLGQGPEFLIYFQGTGAADDSGLPNDRFFAVRPEGSVSTLKIQRTERGDSAVYLCASSAGGADTQYFGPGTRLTVL.